This T cell receptor beta chain was sequenced during a study of shared clonotypes between healthy human individuals. Produced via immunoSEQ multiplex PCR; TCRdb's table is partial and in-frame only. This table has roughly 640,000 clones, approximately 79% appearing once. The CDR3 has 12 residues. Germline CDR1 is GTSNPN and CDR2 is SVGIG (reference sequence). V was cut by 2 bases and J by 9 bases, with 11 bases left in between. This sequence was found in a woman aged 30 to 39 in good health. Sequenced input: memory CD4+ T cells sorted from blood. Indicated subset: CD45RA-negative fraction. V is TRBV30 and J is TRBJ2-1; D uncertain. The CDR3, as DNA: TGTGCCTGGAGTTTAGGACCAGGTGAGCAGTTCTTC. This encodes CAWSLGPGEQFF.